These 8 T cell receptor beta chains share one sample of origin, sequenced in a study of blood T cell repertoires in COVID-19. Measured with immunoSEQ multiplex PCR; TCRdb has only the in-frame clones, and not every one. The sample has around 120,000 clones, more than 60% seen once. Sequencing was done on a sample of peripheral blood. These receptors came from a man in his fifties with acute or convalescent COVID-19.

As to this clone: This specimen includes other DNA sequences encoding the same CDR3. V usage is TRBV19 and J usage is TRBJ2-5; D is perhaps TRBD1 (5 bases). The V end lost 6 bases, the J end lost 5 bases, and 16 bases lay between the germline ends. This CDR3 has 14 residues. Germline values: CDR1 LNHDA, CDR2 SQIVND (reference sequence). The CDR3 here is CASSSTWGGETQYF. The DNA of the CDR3 is TGTGCCAGTAGCTCTACATGGGGCGGTGAGACCCAGTACTTC.

The chain employs TRBV27 and TRBJ2-7; 10 bases map to TRBD2. The CDR3 extends over 16 amino acids. Germline V gene data show CDR1 as MNHEY and CDR2 as SMNVEV (reference sequence). Trimming at V came to 2 bases and at J to 4 bases, leaving 8 bases not matched to a gene. The CDR3 reads CASSLTQAGGVYEQYF. The CDR3 nucleotides are TGTGCCAGCAGTTTAACCCAAGCGGGAGGGGTTTACGAGCAGTACTTC.

The chain employs TRBV7-3 and TRBJ1-6, with D perhaps matching TRBD1 (5 bases). Deletions cut 11 bases from V and 6 bases from J, with 17 bases between. CDR1 is SGHTA, CDR2 FQGTGA, per germline. The CDR3 runs to 14 residues. CDR3 nucleotides: TGTGCCCGACCTTGCGGGACTTTTAATTCACCCCTCCACTTT. Its translation: CARPCGTFNSPLHF.

The chain couples TRBV18 to TRBJ1-1, with no clear D. The V end lost 3 bases, the J end lost 4 bases, and 15 bases lay between the germline ends. This CDR3 contains 15 residues. CDR1 is KGHSH, CDR2 LQKENI, per germline. The CDR3 region is CASSPLPGLSTEAFF. Written as DNA, the CDR3 is TGTGCCAGCTCACCTCTTCCTGGACTGTCCACTGAAGCTTTCTTT. Supplemented by reference TRBV18 and TRBJ1-1, the full variable domain reads NAGVMQNPRHLVRRRGQEARLRCSPMKGHSHVYWYRQLPEEGLKFMVYLQKENIIDESGMPKERFSAEFPKEGPSILRIQQVVRGDSAAYFCASSPLPGLSTEAFFGQGTRLTVV.

The chain combines TRBV19 with TRBJ2-7, with TRBD1 matching 8 bases. Germline loops: CDR1 LNHDA, CDR2 SQIVND (reference sequence). CDR3 length equals 16 residues. Trimming cost V 10 bases and J 3 bases; bases outside gene matches: 17. DNA for the CDR3: TGTGCCACCTCCAGCAGGGGGCGCGGAAGCAACTACGAGCAGTACTTC. This sequence encodes CATSSRGRGSNYEQYF.

The CDR3 here is CASSVGTSGRANEQFF. The DNA for the CDR3 is TGTGCCAGCAGCGTAGGGACTAGCGGGAGGGCCAATGAGCAGTTCTTC. V and J are TRBV9 and TRBJ2-1; TRBD2 matches at 15 bases. CDR1 is SGDLS and CDR2 is YYNGEE in the germline V gene. This CDR3 is 16 amino acids long. V trimming: 0 bases; J trimming: 6 bases; junction bases outside the gene matches: 1.

The chain combines TRBV6-5 with TRBJ2-3; TRBD2 matches at 9 bases. The CDR3 has 14 amino acids. CDR1 MNHEY and CDR2 SVGAGI come from the germline V gene. Trimming removed 5 bases from V and 6 bases from J; junction bases left unmatched: 6. In DNA, the CDR3 is TGTGCCAGCAGTCTTAGCGGGAGATTGGATACGCAGTATTTT. Translating it yields CASSLSGRLDTQYF.

The rearrangement links TRBV5-4 to TRBJ2-3, with D perhaps matching TRBD2 (6 bases). Deletions cut 2 bases from V and 1 base from J, with 8 bases between. CDR1 SGHNT and CDR2 YYREEE come from the germline V gene (reference sequence). This CDR3 is 14 amino acids long. The CDR3: CASSFRLGTDTQYF. In DNA, the CDR3 is TGTGCCAGCAGCTTCCGACTAGGCACAGATACGCAGTATTTT.